This T cell receptor (beta chain) was observed in a study of blood T cell repertoires in COVID-19. Background on the study: Samples taken during acute and convalescent COVID-19 were collected in the United States, Italy and Spain. In each case, the material was cDNA or gDNA derived from T cells, B-cell-depleted T cells, or PBMCs.

V was clipped by 1 base and J by 5 bases, with 5 bases between them. There are 13 residues in the CDR3. Germline CDR1 and CDR2: SEHNR and FQNEAQ (reference sequence). Per the study methods: Nucleated cell number was recorded as an estimate derived from reference gene primer amplification. Profiling relied on immunoSEQ multiplex PCR, and the TCRdb table lists in-frame clones only, not all of them. The V and J calls and clone size come from that table; D and trimming were worked out from the DNA. The table has 120,000 to 150,000 clones, 85% seen once. The clonotype originates from a woman between 40 and 55 years old with active or convalescent COVID-19. This chain links TRBV7-9 with TRBJ2-2, with D maybe TRBD2 (5 bases). Specimen: peripheral blood. The CDR3 region is CASSLGGTGELFF. In nucleotides, the CDR3 is TGTGCCAGCAGCTTAGGAGGGACCGGGGAGCTGTTTTTT.